The table lists the clone carrying this TCR beta chain with many counts. The germline V and J ends were trimmed by 3 bases and 3 bases, with 5 bases remaining between them. The CDR3 consists of 13 residues. The germline gives CDR1 KGHSH, CDR2 LQKENI. This sample stems from a study of early T cells in non-severe SARS-CoV-2 infection. Each CDR3 protein is one row after TCRdb ran MiXCR on the 5' RACE reads. The table shows about 60,000 distinct CDR3 sequences, with roughly 12% occurring only once. The source is an adult who was a healthcare worker with PCR-confirmed SARS-CoV-2 infection or an uninfected control (not recorded which). The specimen was whole blood. The chain combines TRBV18 with TRBJ2-2, with no clear D. The CDR3 DNA is TGTGCCAGCTCACCGCCTGACACCGGGGAGCTGTTTTTT. This sequence encodes CASSPPDTGELFF.